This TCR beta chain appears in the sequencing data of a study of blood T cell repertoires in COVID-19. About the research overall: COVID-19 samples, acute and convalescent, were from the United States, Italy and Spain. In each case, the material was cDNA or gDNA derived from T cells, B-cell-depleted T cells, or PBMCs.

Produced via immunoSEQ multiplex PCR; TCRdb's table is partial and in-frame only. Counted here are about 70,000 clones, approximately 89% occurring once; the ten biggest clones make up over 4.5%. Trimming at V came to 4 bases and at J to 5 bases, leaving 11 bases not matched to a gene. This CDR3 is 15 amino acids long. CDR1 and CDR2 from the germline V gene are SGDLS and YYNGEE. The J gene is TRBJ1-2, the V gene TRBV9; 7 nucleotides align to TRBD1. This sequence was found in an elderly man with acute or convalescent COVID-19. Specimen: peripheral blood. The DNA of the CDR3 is TGTGCCAGCAGCCCATTCCCCGGGACAGATTATGGCTACACCTTC. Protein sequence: CASSPFPGTDYGYTF.